The sequence of this T cell receptor beta chain was determined in a study of technical replicates of blood from a handful of donors. Profiled with immunoSEQ multiplex PCR; TCRdb holds only in-frame clones, not every one. The sample yields approximately 60,000 clones, 75% to 90% seen once. Trimming removed 6 bases at V and 4 bases at J, with 10 bases between. Germline assignment: CDR1 MNHNS and CDR2 SASEGT. The CDR3 loop spans 13 amino acids. Sample: PBMCs. The receptor comes from a human donor in good health. Some clones in this sample may be carry-over from other donors' samples. V usage is TRBV6-1 and J usage is TRBJ2-1; D unresolved. CDR3 coding DNA: TGTGCCAGCAGCGGTTTTCCATACAATGAGCAGTTCTTC. This codes for CASSGFPYNEQFF.